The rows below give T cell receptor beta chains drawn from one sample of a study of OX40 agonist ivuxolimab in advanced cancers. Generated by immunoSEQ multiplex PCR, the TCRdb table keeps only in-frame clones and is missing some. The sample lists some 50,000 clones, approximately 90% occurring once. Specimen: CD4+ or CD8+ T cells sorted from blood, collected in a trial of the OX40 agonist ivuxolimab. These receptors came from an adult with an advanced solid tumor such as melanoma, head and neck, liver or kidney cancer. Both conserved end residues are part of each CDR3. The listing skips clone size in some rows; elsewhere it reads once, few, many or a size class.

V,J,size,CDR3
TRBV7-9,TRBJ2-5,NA,CASSLALYRDRGLVETQYF
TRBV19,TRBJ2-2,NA,CASSILAGPNTGELFF
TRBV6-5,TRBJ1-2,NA,CASSYSPGVNYGYTF
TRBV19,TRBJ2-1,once,CASSIGNEQFF
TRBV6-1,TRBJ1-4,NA,CASSGWGGNEKLFF
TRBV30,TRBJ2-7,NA,CAWSGGSNEQYF
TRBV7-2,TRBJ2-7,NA,CASNPDGLAEPGSEQYF
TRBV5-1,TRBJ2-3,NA,CASSLGVAGGADTQYF
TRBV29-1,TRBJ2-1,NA,CSVAGLAGGDSYNEQFF
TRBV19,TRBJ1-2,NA,CATSTGNGYTF
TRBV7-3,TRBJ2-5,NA,CASSLTGGTQETQYF
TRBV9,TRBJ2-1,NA,CASSALRDTTYNEQFF
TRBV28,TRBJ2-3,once,CASSTRLEYSTDTQYF
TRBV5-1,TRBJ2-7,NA,CASSLGTAIEQYF
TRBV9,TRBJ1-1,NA,CASRGDSAGNTEAFF
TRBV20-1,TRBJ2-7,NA,CSARLVYEQYF
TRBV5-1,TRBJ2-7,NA,CASSLGWGADGLLYEQYF
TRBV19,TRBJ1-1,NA,CASSISGGRGNTEAFF
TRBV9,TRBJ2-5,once,CASSVYRVAQQETQYF
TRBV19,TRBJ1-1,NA,CASSIGSGMNTEAFF
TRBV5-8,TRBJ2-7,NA,CASSLGYGYEQYF
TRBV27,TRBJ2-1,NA,CASSLGLAGNEQFF
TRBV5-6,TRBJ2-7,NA,CASSLASAGGNYEQYF
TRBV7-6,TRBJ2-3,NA,CASSSLTGITDTQYF
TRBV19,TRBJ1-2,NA,CASSPDQGAFYGYTF
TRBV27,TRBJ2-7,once,CASSGGSLEQYF
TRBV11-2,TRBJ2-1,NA,CASSLVAGLRNEQFF